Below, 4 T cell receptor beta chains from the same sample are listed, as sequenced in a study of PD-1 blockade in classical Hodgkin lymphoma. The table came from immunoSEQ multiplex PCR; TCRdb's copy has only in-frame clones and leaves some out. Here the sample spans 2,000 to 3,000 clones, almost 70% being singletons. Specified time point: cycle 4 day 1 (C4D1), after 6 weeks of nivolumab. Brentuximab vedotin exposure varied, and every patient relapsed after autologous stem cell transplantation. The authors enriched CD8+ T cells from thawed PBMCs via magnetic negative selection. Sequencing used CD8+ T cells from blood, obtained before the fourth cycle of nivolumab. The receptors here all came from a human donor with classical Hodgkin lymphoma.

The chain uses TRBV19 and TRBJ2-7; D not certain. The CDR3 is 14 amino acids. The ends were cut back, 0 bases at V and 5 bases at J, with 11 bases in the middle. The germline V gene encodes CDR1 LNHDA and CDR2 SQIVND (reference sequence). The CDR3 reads CASSIDVSVNEQYF. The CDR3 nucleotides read TGTGCCAGTAGTATAGATGTTTCAGTGAACGAGCAGTACTTC.

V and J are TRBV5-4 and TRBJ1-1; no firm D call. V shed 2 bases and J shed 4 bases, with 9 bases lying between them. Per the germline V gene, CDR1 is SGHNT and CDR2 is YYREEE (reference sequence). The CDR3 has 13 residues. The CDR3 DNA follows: TGTGCCAGCAGCTTTTACCTGGGCACTGAAGCTTTCTTT. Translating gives CASSFYLGTEAFF.

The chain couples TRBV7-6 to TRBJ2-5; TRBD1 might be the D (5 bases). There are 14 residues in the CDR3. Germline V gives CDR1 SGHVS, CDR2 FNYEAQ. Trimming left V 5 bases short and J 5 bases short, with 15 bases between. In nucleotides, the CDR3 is TGTGCCAGCAGCCAATCGACAGTCGCCGAGACCCAGTACTTC. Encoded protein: CASSQSTVAETQYF.

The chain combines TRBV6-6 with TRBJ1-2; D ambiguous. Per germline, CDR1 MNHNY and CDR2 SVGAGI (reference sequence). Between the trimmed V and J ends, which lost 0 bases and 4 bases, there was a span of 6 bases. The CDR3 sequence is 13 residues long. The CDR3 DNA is TGTGCCAGCAGTTACTCTGGCAGCTATGGCTACACCTTC. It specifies CASSYSGSYGYTF.